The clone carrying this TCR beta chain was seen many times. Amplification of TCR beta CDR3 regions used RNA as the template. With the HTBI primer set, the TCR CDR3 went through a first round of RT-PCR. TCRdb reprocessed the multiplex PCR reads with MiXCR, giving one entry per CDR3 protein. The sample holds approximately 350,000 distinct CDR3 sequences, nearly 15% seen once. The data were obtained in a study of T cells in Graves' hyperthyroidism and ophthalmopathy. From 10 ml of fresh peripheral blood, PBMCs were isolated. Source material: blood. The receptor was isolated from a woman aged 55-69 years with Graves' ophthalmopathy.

The CDR3 protein is CASKRGARDGYTF. In DNA form, the CDR3 reads TGTGCCAGCAAAAGGGGGGCTAGGGATGGCTACACCTTC. The rearrangement uses TRBV28 and TRBJ1-2; weak D call: TRBD1 (6 bases). The germline V gene has CDR1 MDHEN and CDR2 SYDVKM. V was clipped by 7 bases and J by 6 bases, with 15 bases between them. The CDR3 runs 13 residues.